The entry below describes one TCR beta chain. This sample was included in a study of blood T cell repertoires in COVID-19. Study-level background: Acute and convalescent COVID-19 samples came from the United States, Italy and Spain. From T cells, B-cell-depleted T cells, or PBMCs came the material, which was cDNA or gDNA.

In the original processing: It was from reference gene primer amplification that nucleated cell counts were estimated. Profiling relied on immunoSEQ multiplex PCR, and the TCRdb table lists in-frame clones only, not all of them. D and trimming come from the DNA, and the V and J calls and clone size come from that table. The repertoire consists of roughly 260,000 clones, with 88% occurring once and the leading ten covering approximately 3.7%. This CDR3 contains 13 residues. The chain has TRBV21-1 and TRBJ1-2. TRBV21-1 is a documented pseudogene. The source of this sequence is a man aged 55 to 69 who had recovered from COVID-19. The source material was peripheral blood. CDR3 nucleotides: TGTGCCAGCAGTTGGACTGGAACGGGAGGCTACACCTTC. It encodes CASSWTGTGGYTF.